The sequence of this T cell receptor (beta chain) was determined in a study of long-term antiretroviral therapy in people with HIV. Study overall: There is a gap of about a decade between the earliest samples and the later 2015 immediate-ART recommendation. Study-wide findings and caveats: In HIV, the repertoires covered a tighter span of CDR3 lengths than in controls.

The CDR3 covers 17 residues. CDR1 is MDHEN and CDR2 is SYDVKM in the germline V gene. The ends were cut back, 3 bases at V and 0 bases at J, with 18 bases in the middle. A v3.0 immunoSEQ assay was performed at survey level. Libraries were prepared by immunoSEQ multiplex PCR; TCRdb keeps only in-frame clonotypes and omits some of them. Of 30,000 to 40,000 clones detected, approximately 85% appear once; the ten largest clones hold about 4.3%. Comment on this clone: The target antigen is unknown.

Treatment for all HIV-infected participants took place in the United States. This receptor was obtained from a man younger than 35 with HIV. The source material was unsorted PBMCs, sampled approximately 3.5 years after starting antiretroviral therapy. The rearrangement uses TRBV28 and TRBJ2-7; D perhaps matches TRBD1 (6 bases). This CDR3 is CASSFWDTIPASYEQYF. Written as DNA, the CDR3 is TGTGCCAGCAGTTTCTGGGACACAATTCCTGCCTCCTACGAGCAGTACTTC.